This T cell receptor beta chain came from a study of cytomegalovirus exposure and HLA in healthy donors. Whole-study results and caveats: The dataset shows that most TCR sequences were rare, while some public TCRs occurred in many donors. Presence/absence analyses rested on an assumption that sequencing depth was roughly uniform across donors.

On this clone itself: Its specificity is not known.

It was with 60 Vbeta and 13 Jbeta primers that the PCR ran. The method was immunoSEQ multiplex PCR; TCRdb's version includes in-frame clones alone and lacks a portion of them. This sample's table reports some 130,000 clones. This TCR was recovered from a woman aged 40 to 50 in good health and CMV-seropositive. The specimen sequenced was PBMCs.

CDR3 in amino acids: CASSSSSGRSTDTQYF. In DNA, the CDR3 is TGTGCCAGTAGTAGTTCTAGCGGGAGAAGCACAGATACGCAGTATTTT. The chain links TRBV19 to TRBJ2-3; TRBD2 agrees at 10 bases. The germline CDR1 and CDR2 sequences are LNHDA and SQIVND (reference sequence). V gave up 4 bases and J gave up 0 bases; unmatched junction bases: 4. The CDR3 covers 16 residues. The complete variable domain, with remaining parts taken from reference TRBV19 and TRBJ2-3, reads DGGITQSPKYLFRKEGQNVTLSCEQNLNHDAMYWYRQDPGQGLRLIYYSQIVNDFQKGDIAEGYSVSREKKESFPLTVTSAQKNPTAFYLCASSSSSGRSTDTQYFGPGTRLTVL.